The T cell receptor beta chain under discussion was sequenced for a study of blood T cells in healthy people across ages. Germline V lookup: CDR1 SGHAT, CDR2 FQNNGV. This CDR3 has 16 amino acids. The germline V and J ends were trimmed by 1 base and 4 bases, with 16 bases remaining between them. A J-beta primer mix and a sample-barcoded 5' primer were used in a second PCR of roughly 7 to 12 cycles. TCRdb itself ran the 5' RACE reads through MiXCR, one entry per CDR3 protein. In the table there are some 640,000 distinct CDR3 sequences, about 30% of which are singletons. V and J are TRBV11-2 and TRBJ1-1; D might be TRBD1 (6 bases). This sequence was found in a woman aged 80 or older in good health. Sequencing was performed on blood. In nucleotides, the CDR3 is TGTGCCAGCAGCTTAGTACAGGGTAGTTTTGGCACTGAAGCTTTCTTT. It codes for CASSLVQGSFGTEAFF. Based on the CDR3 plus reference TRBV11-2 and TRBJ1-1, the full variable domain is EAGVAQSPRYKIIEKRQSVAFWCNPISGHATLYWYQQILGQGPKLLIQFQNNGVVDDSQLPKDRFSAERLKGVDSTLKIQPAKLEDSAVYLCASSLVQGSFGTEAFFGQGTRLTVV.